One and the same sample provided the 21 T cell receptor beta chains below, sequenced in a study of T cell responses to AZD1222 COVID-19 vaccine. Using immunoSEQ multiplex PCR, the repertoire was profiled, and TCRdb retains in-frame clones only, with some absent. The profile shows 150,000 or so clones, approximately 87% of them singletons. The specimen was peripheral blood, collected on day 0 of MenACWY control vaccination. The receptor set was obtained from an adult in good health.

The chain uses TRBV19 and TRBJ1-5, with D possibly TRBD1 on 5 matching bases. Trimming stripped 5 bases from V and 0 bases from J, with 23 bases between. Germline V gives CDR1 LNHDA, CDR2 SQIVND (reference sequence). The CDR3 is made up of 19 amino acids. CDR3 DNA: TGTGCCAGTAGTCCGCTGGGGCGGGGTTCGGATAATAGCAATCAGCCCCAGCATTTT. Protein product: CASSPLGRGSDNSNQPQHF.

The chain combines TRBV24-1 with TRBJ2-2, with D unresolved. The CDR3 extends over 15 amino acids. CDR1 and CDR2 from the germline V gene are KGHDR and SFDVKD. Trimming removed 2 bases at V and 7 bases at J, with 13 bases between. CDR3 region: CATSDYHVSHGELFF. CDR3 nucleotide sequence: TGTGCCACCAGTGATTATCACGTGAGCCACGGGGAGCTGTTTTTT.

CDR3 residues: CASSLGSGVFYEQYV. CDR3 DNA sequence: TGTGCCAGCAGCTTAGGCTCAGGGGTCTTCTACGAGCAGTACGTC. The chain joins TRBV11-3 to TRBJ2-7, with TRBD1 as a possible D gene (6 bases). Between the trimmed V and J ends, which lost 1 base and 3 bases, there was a span of 13 bases. This CDR3 is 15 amino acids long. Germline CDR1 reads SGHNT; CDR2 reads YENEEA.

This chain links TRBV4-3 with TRBJ1-1; 8 bases agree with TRBD1. J was trimmed by 6 bases and V by 3 bases; bases with no gene match: 6. The CDR3 sequence is 14 residues long. From germline, CDR1 is LGHNA and CDR2 YSLEER. CDR3 in amino acids: CASSQGQASSEAFF. The CDR3, as DNA: TGCGCCAGCAGCCAGGGACAGGCCAGCTCTGAAGCTTTCTTT.

Here the CDR3 reads CAISDGGKYGYTF. For the CDR3, the DNA is TGTGCCATCAGTGACGGGGGGAAGTATGGCTACACCTTC. This sequence joins TRBV10-3 and TRBJ1-2, with a tentative D call TRBD1 (5 bases). The CDR3 has 13 amino acids. Trimming removed 3 bases from V and 5 bases from J, with 10 bases in between. CDR1 is ENHRY and CDR2 is SYGVKD in the germline V gene.

This clone was recorded a few times. The chain couples TRBV9 to TRBJ2-5, with 13 bases that match TRBD2. Germline V gene data show CDR1 as SGDLS and CDR2 as YYNGEE. CDR3 length: 17 residues. Trimming cost V 0 bases and J 2 bases; bases outside gene matches: 4. CDR3 bases: TGTGCCAGCAGCGTAGGGACTAGCGGGGGACTTCAAGAGACCCAGTACTTC. Translated: CASSVGTSGGLQETQYF.

The V call is TRBV6-6, the J call TRBJ1-2, with a tentative D call TRBD1 (5 bases). This CDR3 comprises 14 residues. The germline V and J ends were trimmed by 2 bases and 8 bases, with 15 bases remaining between them. CDR1 is MNHNY, CDR2 SVGAGI, per germline (reference sequence). The CDR3 region is CASSYRGETLGYTF. CDR3 nucleotides: TGTGCCAGCAGTTACAGAGGGGAGACCTTGGGCTACACCTTC.

V usage is TRBV28 and J usage is TRBJ1-1; D not resolved. The CDR3 totals 14 residues. The germline CDR1 and CDR2 sequences are MDHEN and SYDVKM. The V gene lost 2 bases and the J gene lost 0 bases, with 7 bases spanning the gap. The CDR3 here is CASSLVPMNTEAFF. For the CDR3, the DNA is TGTGCCAGCAGTTTAGTTCCCATGAACACTGAAGCTTTCTTT.

The rearrangement joins TRBV7-2 to TRBJ2-7, with D possibly being TRBD1 or TRBD2 (5 bases each). CDR1 and CDR2 from the germline V gene are SGHTA and FQGNSA. The V end lost 3 bases, the J end lost 3 bases, and 12 bases lay between the germline ends. The CDR3 covers 14 residues. As DNA, the CDR3 is TGTGCCAGCAGCTTCCGGGACGACCTCTACGAGCAGTACTTC. It is translated as CASSFRDDLYEQYF. The full variable domain, its missing parts supplied by reference TRBV7-2 and TRBJ2-7, is GAGVSQSPSNKVTEKGKDVELRCDPISGHTALYWYRQSLGQGLEFLIYFQGNSAPDKSGLPSDRFSAERTGGSVSTLTIQRTQQEDSAVYLCASSFRDDLYEQYFGPGTRLTVT.

The CDR3 coding sequence is TGTGCCAGTAGTATAGAAGAAGGACAGGGGACGGTCGGGGCCAACGTCCTGACTTTC. It yields the protein CASSIEEGQGTVGANVLTF. V usage is TRBV19 and J usage is TRBJ2-6, with 9 bases that match TRBD1. The CDR3 spans 19 residues. V trimming: 0 bases; J trimming: 4 bases; junction bases outside the gene matches: 10. CDR1 is LNHDA, CDR2 SQIVND, per germline (reference sequence).

The rearrangement links TRBV19 to TRBJ2-7; tentative D call: TRBD1 (6 bases). Trimming pared 6 bases from V and 2 bases from J, leaving 20 bases between. CDR3 length: 16 amino acids. Germline V lookup: CDR1 LNHDA, CDR2 SQIVND (reference sequence). The DNA for the CDR3 is TGTGCCAGTAGCGCGTTCAGGGGCTCGATAACCTACGAGCAGTACTTC. Translating gives CASSAFRGSITYEQYF.

The chain is built from TRBV19 and TRBJ1-5, with D possibly being TRBD1 (5 bases). Germline values: CDR1 LNHDA, CDR2 SQIVND (reference sequence). This CDR3 has 12 amino acids. Trimming stripped 7 bases from V and 8 bases from J, with 12 bases between. Here the CDR3 DNA reads TGTGCCAGTAAGGAGGGGATTAAGCCCCAGCATTTT. Translating it yields CASKEGIKPQHF.

The J gene is TRBJ1-1, the V gene TRBV5-4, with TRBD1 matching over 10 bases. The J segment lost 0 bases and the V segment lost 2 bases, leaving 4 bases of the junction unmatched. CDR1 is SGHNT, CDR2 YYREEE, per germline (reference sequence). The CDR3 length is 16 residues. The CDR3 DNA sequence: TGTGCCAGCAGCTTCGGACAGGGGGAAATGAACACTGAAGCTTTCTTT. This sequence encodes CASSFGQGEMNTEAFF.

The CDR3 here is CASAGVNQPQHF. CDR3 bases: TGTGCCTCGGCAGGGGTTAATCAGCCCCAGCATTTT. The chain uses TRBV10-3 and TRBJ1-5; perhaps TRBD1 as D (6 bases). Germline assignment: CDR1 ENHRY and CDR2 SYGVKD. Trimming shortened V by 11 bases and J by 4 bases, and 12 bases separated the two germline ends. This CDR3 has 12 residues.

The genes are TRBV6-5 and TRBJ2-5; TRBD2 matches at 7 bases. CDR3 size: 11 residues. The germline CDR1 and CDR2 sequences are MNHEY and SVGAGI. After removal of 7 bases from V and 6 bases from J, the junction contained 2 bases not matched to a gene. The CDR3: CASTGGKTQYF. As DNA, the CDR3 is TGTGCCAGCACCGGGGGGAAGACCCAGTACTTC.

This chain uses TRBV5-4 with TRBJ2-7; TRBD2 matches 13 bases. Germline V gene sequence: CDR1 SGHNT, CDR2 YYREEE (reference sequence). This CDR3 has 15 amino acids. J was trimmed by 3 bases and V by 4 bases; bases with no gene match: 4. Here the CDR3 DNA reads TGTGCCAGCAGCCTCGGGACTAGCGGGATCTACGAGCAGTACTTC. Translation: CASSLGTSGIYEQYF.

This chain links TRBV5-4 with TRBJ1-4; possible D gene TRBD1, 6 bases. Trimming removed 4 bases at V and 0 bases at J, with 13 bases between. The germline V gene encodes CDR1 SGHNT and CDR2 YYREEE (reference sequence). This CDR3 is 16 amino acids long. The DNA for the CDR3 is TGTGCCAGCAGCCCCGGACAGACTTCAACTAATGAAAAACTGTTTTTT. Translation: CASSPGQTSTNEKLFF.

The rearrangement joins TRBV5-4 to TRBJ2-7; a weak D match, TRBD1 (5 bases). Per the germline V gene, CDR1 is SGHNT and CDR2 is YYREEE (reference sequence). The ends were cut back, 0 bases at V and 3 bases at J, with 10 bases in the middle. The CDR3 covers 14 residues. The CDR3 is CASSLDRPSYEQYF. The CDR3 DNA follows: TGTGCCAGCAGCTTGGACAGGCCCAGCTACGAGCAGTACTTC.

The genes are TRBV27 and TRBJ2-1; D is uncertain. The CDR3 is 14 residues long. Between the trimmed V and J ends, which lost 3 bases and 4 bases, there was a span of 10 bases. Germline V lookup: CDR1 MNHEY, CDR2 SMNVEV (reference sequence). In DNA, the CDR3 is TGTGCCAGCAGTTTGGGCGTTAAATACAATGAGCAGTTCTTC. This gives the protein CASSLGVKYNEQFF.

V and J are TRBV21-1 and TRBJ2-1; the table gives TRBD1 as D, unverified against the DNA. TRBV21-1 is given as a pseudogene. The CDR3 is made up of 14 amino acids. The CDR3, as DNA: TGTGCCACGGTATACAGGGTTTTCGGCAATGAGCAGTTCTTC. As protein: CATVYRVFGNEQFF.

V gene TRBV6-5 combines with J gene TRBJ2-2; D unresolved. Trimming pared 2 bases from V and 12 bases from J, leaving 13 bases between. The CDR3 totals 13 residues. Germline V gene sequence: CDR1 MNHEY, CDR2 SVGAGI. CDR3: CASSYDPAGKLFF. As DNA, the CDR3 is TGTGCCAGCAGTTACGACCCCGCTGGGAAGCTGTTTTTT.